The 21 T cell receptor beta chains below come from one sample, sequenced in a study of blood T cell repertoires in COVID-19. The assay was immunoSEQ multiplex PCR, and TCRdb's table has in-frame clones only and misses some. Counted here are 250,000 to 300,000 clones, approximately 86% occurring once; the ten biggest clones make up around 13%. Sample: peripheral blood. All receptors come from a woman aged 70 to 79 with COVID-19, enrolled during active disease.

The chain has TRBV4-1 and TRBJ2-5; D gene uncertain. Per germline, CDR1 MGHRA and CDR2 YSYEKL. The CDR3 is 13 amino acids. Trimming cost V 5 bases and J 5 bases, with 12 bases left between them. CDR3 protein: CASSEGVLETQYF. CDR3 nucleotide sequence: TGCGCCAGCAGCGAAGGAGTCCTGGAGACCCAGTACTTC.

The rearrangement links TRBV10-2 to TRBJ1-1; TRBD1 is a possible D gene (6 bases). Germline V gives CDR1 WSHSY, CDR2 SAAADI. The length of the CDR3 is 13 residues. The ends were cut back, 9 bases at V and 1 base at J, with 12 bases in the middle. The CDR3, as DNA: TGCGCCAGTTCTGACAGGTCGAACACTGAAGCTTTCTTT. Protein sequence: CASSDRSNTEAFF.

This clone showed up just once. This rearrangement joins TRBV5-8 to TRBJ1-2; the match to TRBD1 covers 10 bases. Germline-derived CDR1 and CDR2 are SGHTS and YDEGEE. The CDR3 has 14 amino acids. V lost 0 bases, J lost 7 bases, and 3 bases stayed unmatched. Here the CDR3 reads CASSLGDRGGGYTF. CDR3 bases: TGTGCCAGCAGCTTGGGGGACAGGGGTGGTGGCTACACCTTC.

In its sample, this clone was seen once. The chain employs TRBV9 and TRBJ1-3; D remains ambiguous. The CDR3 sequence is 13 residues long. V lost 4 bases, J lost 6 bases, and 11 bases lay in between. Germline lookup yields CDR1 SGDLS and CDR2 YYNGEE. The CDR3 bases are TGTGCCAGCAGCCCGGGAGTCACAAACACCATATATTTT. Amino acid sequence: CASSPGVTNTIYF.

The chain is built from TRBV10-3 and TRBJ2-7; weak D call: TRBD1 (5 bases). Trimming left V 6 bases short and J 7 bases short, with 10 bases between. The length of the CDR3 is 11 residues. Looked up from germline, CDR1 is ENHRY and CDR2 is SYGVKD. CDR3: CAIRDNLEQYF. The CDR3 coding sequence is TGTGCCATCAGGGACAATCTGGAGCAGTACTTC.

The V gene is TRBV9, the J gene TRBJ2-1; 7 positions match TRBD2. The V gene end was trimmed by 0 bases and the J gene end by 5 bases; junction bases not matched to a gene: 5. The CDR3 runs 15 residues. The germline V gene encodes CDR1 SGDLS and CDR2 YYNGEE. CDR3 in DNA: TGTGCCAGCAGCGTAGATGGGACTACCAACAATGAGCAGTTCTTC. This codes for CASSVDGTTNNEQFF.

The chain is built from TRBV29-1 and TRBJ2-1; D is perhaps TRBD1 (5 bases). CDR3 length equals 12 residues. Germline loops: CDR1 SQVTM, CDR2 ANQGSEA. Trimming took off 7 bases at V and 3 bases at J, with 10 bases between the two ends. The CDR3 reads CSEGVRYNEQFF. In nucleotides, the CDR3 is TGCAGCGAAGGGGTCCGCTACAATGAGCAGTTCTTC.

The V call is TRBV24-1, the J call TRBJ1-2, with 8 nucleotides matching TRBD1. Germline trimming cut 3 bases from V and 4 bases from J; bases unmatched to any gene: 6. CDR3 length: 15 residues. The germline CDR1 and CDR2 sequences are KGHDR and SFDVKD. This CDR3 reads CATSDPQTGVYGYTF. CDR3 DNA: TGTGCCACCAGTGATCCCCAGACAGGGGTCTATGGCTACACCTTC.

This rearrangement joins TRBV7-2 to TRBJ2-3; the D is unclear. Trimming took 1 base from V and 0 from J, leaving 20 bases between them. Germline loops: CDR1 SGHTA, CDR2 FQGNSA. The CDR3 length is 19 residues. CDR3 DNA: TGTGCCAGCAGCTTAGATCCCCAACTTCTTCTAACGAGCACAGATACGCAGTATTTT. Translating gives CASSLDPQLLLTSTDTQYF. Complete variable domain (other parts from reference TRBV7-2 and TRBJ2-3): GAGVSQSPSNKVTEKGKDVELRCDPISGHTALYWYRQSLGQGLEFLIYFQGNSAPDKSGLPSDRFSAERTGGSVSTLTIQRTQQEDSAVYLCASSLDPQLLLTSTDTQYFGPGTRLTVL.

The chain links TRBV9 to TRBJ2-5, with 7 positions matching TRBD2. Trimming removed 2 bases from V and 4 bases from J; junction bases left unmatched: 5. CDR1 and CDR2 (germline): SGDLS, YYNGEE. This CDR3 has 14 residues. The chain's CDR3 is CASSVLTGGETQYF. The CDR3 region has the DNA TGTGCCAGCAGCGTGTTAACGGGGGGAGAGACCCAGTACTTC.

V usage is TRBV27 and J usage is TRBJ1-2; TRBD1 agrees at 7 bases. This CDR3 spans 13 amino acids. V was clipped by 5 bases and J by 3 bases; unmatched bases: 3. Per germline, CDR1 MNHEY and CDR2 SMNVEV (reference sequence). Here the CDR3 DNA reads TGTGCCAGCAGTGTAGGGGGCCACTATGGCTACACCTTC. Encoded protein: CASSVGGHYGYTF.

The chain joins TRBV7-9 to TRBJ1-4, with 7 bases fitting TRBD1. CDR3 length equals 17 residues. Germline loops: CDR1 SEHNR, CDR2 FQNEAQ (reference sequence). The ends lost 1 base at V and 4 bases at J; junction bases unmatched: 9. The CDR3 region is CASSLGTGTAFNEKLFF. The CDR3 region has the DNA TGTGCCAGCAGCTTAGGGACCGGGACAGCCTTTAATGAAAAACTGTTTTTT.

The gene calls are TRBV12-5 and TRBJ1-3; 8 nucleotides line up with TRBD1. Germline V gives CDR1 LGHNT, CDR2 FRNRAP. This CDR3 has 16 residues. The V and J ends lost 2 bases and 3 bases, in that order; junction bases with no gene match: 6. The CDR3 sequence: CASGLHRQGSGNTIYF. The CDR3 bases are TGTGCTAGTGGTTTGCACCGACAGGGGAGTGGAAACACCATATATTTT.

The chain recombines TRBV4-1 with TRBJ1-5; 10 bases are shared with TRBD1. With 4 bases clipped from V and 5 bases from J, the junction kept 5 bases outside the gene matches. Germline V gene data show CDR1 as MGHRA and CDR2 as YSYEKL. This CDR3 spans 15 amino acids. CDR3 bases: TGCGCCAGCAGCCGCGGGACAGGGGTTGATCAGCCCCAGCATTTT. Translating gives CASSRGTGVDQPQHF.

V gene TRBV5-1 combines with J gene TRBJ1-1; unclear D gene. V lost 0 bases and J lost 5, with 14 bases in between. CDR3 length equals 15 residues. CDR1 is SGHRS, CDR2 YFSETQ, per germline. For the CDR3, the DNA is TGCGCCAGCAGCTTGGTACGGACTGCTGGGACTGAAGCTTTCTTT. Protein: CASSLVRTAGTEAFF.

This clone came up once. The rearrangement uses TRBV21-1 and TRBJ1-2. TRBV21-1 is marked as a pseudogene. The CDR3 is 16 residues long. DNA for the CDR3: TGTGCCAGCAGCCCTCGAGTAGTACGCCCTAACTATGGCTACACCTTC. Its translation is CASSPRVVRPNYGYTF.

The chain has TRBV24-1 and TRBJ2-5; the D gene is possibly TRBD1 (6 bases). This CDR3 spans 15 amino acids. In germline, CDR1 is KGHDR, CDR2 SFDVKD. The ends were cut back, 4 bases at V and 5 bases at J, with 16 bases in the middle. The CDR3 sequence: CATSETDSSGETQYF. CDR3 bases: TGTGCCACCAGTGAAACGGACAGTTCGGGCGAGACCCAGTACTTC.

This clone was seen only a few times. This chain joins TRBV5-5 and TRBJ1-2; no clear D. Trimming shortened V by 0 bases and J by 3 bases, and 15 bases separated the two germline ends. Germline lookup yields CDR1 SGHKS and CDR2 YYEKEE (reference sequence). CDR3 length equals 16 residues. This CDR3 reads CASSLVPDSLYYGYTF. The DNA for the CDR3 is TGTGCCAGCAGCTTGGTCCCAGATTCTCTTTACTATGGCTACACCTTC.

The CDR3 coding sequence is TGTGCCAGCAGTTTGCCTGGAGTGAGTCAGCCCCAGCATTTT. As protein: CASSLPGVSQPQHF. The V call is TRBV28, the J call TRBJ1-5; D not resolved. Germline V gene sequence: CDR1 MDHEN, CDR2 SYDVKM. The CDR3 sequence is 14 residues long. V lost 3 bases and J lost 6, with 12 bases in between.

V gene TRBV5-1 combines with J gene TRBJ1-3; 7 nucleotides agree with TRBD1. Trimming cost V 5 bases and J 1 base; bases outside gene matches: 6. Germline V gives CDR1 SGHRS, CDR2 YFSETQ. The CDR3 has 15 amino acids. The CDR3 DNA sequence: TGCGCCAGCAGTTACGGACAGGCGTCTGGAAACACCATATATTTT. This encodes CASSYGQASGNTIYF.

V gene TRBV18 combines with J gene TRBJ2-2; a weak D match, TRBD1 (6 bases). This CDR3 spans 14 amino acids. CDR1 KGHSH and CDR2 LQKENI come from the germline V gene. V lost 5 bases and J lost 6, with 13 bases in between. CDR3 bases: TGTGCCAGCTCAAGTCGACAGGATCCCGGGGAGCTGTTTTTT. Its protein is CASSSRQDPGELFF. The full variable domain, rest sourced from reference TRBV18 and TRBJ2-2, is NAGVMQNPRHLVRRRGQEARLRCSPMKGHSHVYWYRQLPEEGLKFMVYLQKENIIDESGMPKERFSAEFPKEGPSILRIQQVVRGDSAAYFCASSSRQDPGELFFGEGSRLTVL.